The 10 T cell receptor beta chains in this list originate from one sample, sequenced in a study of T cell repertoires in cytomegalovirus infection (dated by TCRdb to about 2019). These reads were obtained on an Illumina HiSeq 1500. The public reads were quality trimmed at Q25 with fastp and then assembled into clones with MiXCR by TCRdb, keeping productive beta chains. A single entry per CDR3 protein holds the most common genes and DNA from its merged rows. The sample table shows about 130,000 distinct CDR3 sequences, and approximately 9.2% are seen once. The top ten clonotypes cover 10% of the sample. The sample was PBMCs. The receptor source for this set is a human donor in good health (CMV status not recorded). Some clones in this sample may be carry-over from other donors' samples.

The table lists this clonotype with many counts. The rearrangement uses TRBV28 and TRBJ2-1; tentatively, D is TRBD2 (5 bases). The germline V gene encodes CDR1 MDHEN and CDR2 SYDVKM. Deletions cut 5 bases from V and 0 bases from J, with 11 bases between. This CDR3 is 15 amino acids long. DNA of the CDR3: TGTGCCAGCAGTCTCCCGGGGAGCTCCTACAATGAGCAGTTCTTC. This translates into CASSLPGSSYNEQFF.

Many counts were recorded for this clonotype. The chain links TRBV9 to TRBJ2-3; possible D gene TRBD2, 5 bases. Trimming removed 0 bases at V and 9 bases at J, with 11 bases between. Germline values: CDR1 SGDLS, CDR2 YYNGEE. This CDR3 is 13 amino acids long. The CDR3 reads CASSVGPRETQYF. CDR3 coding DNA: TGTGCCAGCAGCGTAGGACCCCGGGAAACGCAGTATTTT.

CDR3 protein: CASSLEVGTDYGYTF. CDR3 in DNA: TGTGCCAGCAGCTTAGAAGTCGGAACCGACTATGGCTACACCTTC. The V gene is TRBV11-2, the J gene TRBJ1-2; no reliable D call. The CDR3 runs to 15 residues. CDR1 and CDR2 from the germline V gene are SGHAT and FQNNGV. V gave up 0 bases and J gave up 3 bases, with 11 bases separating them.

In this sample, this clonotype turned up many times. The V and J genes are TRBV7-9 and TRBJ2-5; D ambiguous. Germline V lookup: CDR1 SEHNR, CDR2 FQNEAQ (reference sequence). CDR3 length: 14 residues. Trimming removed 5 bases from V and 1 base from J, with 11 bases in between. CDR3: CASSVVGTQETQYF. The DNA of the CDR3 is TGTGCCAGCAGCGTCGTGGGCACCCAAGAGACCCAGTACTTC.

J is TRBJ2-3 and V is TRBV10-3; a weak D match, TRBD2 (5 bases). This CDR3 is built from 14 residues. Trimming took off 4 bases at V and 1 base at J, with 9 bases between the two ends. Germline CDR1 and CDR2: ENHRY and SYGVKD. The CDR3 sequence: CAISGYSGTDTQYF. The CDR3, as DNA: TGTGCCATCAGTGGTTATAGCGGCACAGATACGCAGTATTTT.

This clonotype came up many times. J is TRBJ2-6 and V is TRBV2; D unresolved. The CDR3 length is 14 residues. Trimming took off 3 bases at V and 2 bases at J, with 5 bases between the two ends. Germline V gene data show CDR1 as SNHLY and CDR2 as FYNNEI. The CDR3 reads CASSERTGANVLTF. CDR3 DNA: TGTGCCAGCAGTGAGAGAACTGGGGCCAACGTCCTGACTTTC.

This clonotype was seen repeatedly, ten times or more. The chain recombines TRBV10-3 with TRBJ1-2; TRBD1 aligns across 10 bases. The CDR3 runs to 15 residues. Looked up from germline, CDR1 is ENHRY and CDR2 is SYGVKD. Losses at the gene ends were 4 bases for V and 1 base for J; bases not matched to a gene: 3. This CDR3 reads CAISGDRGFNYGYTF. CDR3 DNA: TGTGCCATCAGTGGGGACAGGGGATTTAACTATGGCTACACCTTC.

This clonotype was recorded at least ten times. J is TRBJ1-2 and V is TRBV6-1, with D maybe TRBD1 (6 bases). CDR3 length equals 14 residues. Germline-derived CDR1 and CDR2 are MNHNS and SASEGT. V lost 6 bases, J lost 2 bases, and 13 bases lay in between. CDR3 nucleotides: TGTGCCAGCAGCCGCGACAGGTCCAACTATGGCTACACCTTC. This translates into CASSRDRSNYGYTF.

This clonotype was seen ten or more times. The rearrangement uses TRBV11-2 and TRBJ2-2, with 9 nucleotides matching TRBD1. V dropped 6 bases and J dropped 1; count of bases not matched to a gene: 6. Germline V gene data show CDR1 as SGHAT and CDR2 as FQNNGV. This CDR3 comprises 16 residues. CDR3 in DNA: TGTGCCAGCAGGCCACCGGGACAGGGGAACACCGGGGAGCTGTTTTTT. It codes for CASRPPGQGNTGELFF.

This clonotype was counted many times. V gene TRBV20-1 combines with J gene TRBJ2-3, with TRBD2 identical over 14 bases. Germline V CDR1 and CDR2: DFQATT, SNEGSKA (reference sequence). The CDR3 consists of 15 residues. V lost 5 bases, J lost 6 bases, and 7 bases stayed unmatched. This CDR3 is CSAPGGLAGVDTQYF. The CDR3 nucleotides read TGCAGTGCTCCTGGGGGACTAGCGGGGGTGGATACGCAGTATTTT.